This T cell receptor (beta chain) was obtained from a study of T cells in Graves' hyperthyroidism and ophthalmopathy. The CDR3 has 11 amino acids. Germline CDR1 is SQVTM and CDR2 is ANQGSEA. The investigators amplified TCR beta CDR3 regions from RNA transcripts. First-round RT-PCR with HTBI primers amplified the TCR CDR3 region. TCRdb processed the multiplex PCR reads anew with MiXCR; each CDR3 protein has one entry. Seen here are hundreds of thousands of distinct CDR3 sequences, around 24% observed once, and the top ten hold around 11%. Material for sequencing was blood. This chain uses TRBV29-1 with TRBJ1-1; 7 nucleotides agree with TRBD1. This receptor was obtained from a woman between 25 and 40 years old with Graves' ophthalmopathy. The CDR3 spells CSARTGDVAFF. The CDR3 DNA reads TGCAGTGCTAGAACAGGGGATGTTGCTTTCTTT.